The 29 T cell receptor beta chains presented below share a single source sample, sequenced in a study of OX40 agonist ivuxolimab in advanced cancers. Sequencing used immunoSEQ multiplex PCR; TCRdb keeps in-frame clones, though not all of them. The table records roughly 50,000 clones, approximately 87% of them present only once. The starting material was CD4+ or CD8+ T cells sorted from blood, obtained in a trial of the OX40 agonist ivuxolimab. The source is an adult with an advanced solid tumor such as melanoma, head and neck, liver or kidney cancer.

In this sample, this clone turned up a few times. The V call is TRBV14, the J call TRBJ1-1, with a tentative D call TRBD1 (5 bases). V lost 6 bases and J lost 2, with 19 bases in between. Germline-derived CDR1 and CDR2 are SGHDN and FVKESK. CDR3 size: 16 residues. In DNA form, the CDR3 reads TGTGCCAGCAGTTCTAGGATTCCGGGGCCAAACACTGAAGCTTTCTTT. Amino acid sequence: CASSSRIPGPNTEAFF.

This clone is termed large. This chain connects TRBV7-2 to TRBJ1-5, with TRBD1 identical over 7 bases. This CDR3 has 14 residues. Germline V gene data show CDR1 as SGHTA and CDR2 as FQGNSA. J lost 4 bases, V lost 5 bases, and 5 bases had no gene match. CDR3 residues: CASSPRQGNQPQHF. CDR3 sequence (DNA): TGTGCCAGCAGCCCCAGACAGGGTAATCAGCCCCAGCATTTT.

The chain recombines TRBV19 with TRBJ1-2; D might be TRBD1 (5 bases). Between the trimmed V and J ends, which lost 1 base and 6 bases, there was a span of 9 bases. The CDR3 spans 13 residues. CDR1 LNHDA and CDR2 SQIVND come from the germline V gene (reference sequence). This chain's CDR3 is CASSIGGRDGYTF. CDR3 DNA: TGTGCCAGTAGTATAGGGGGCAGGGATGGCTACACCTTC.

The chain links TRBV30 to TRBJ1-2; D gene uncertain. CDR1 is GTSNPN and CDR2 is SVGIG in the germline V gene (reference sequence). The CDR3 spans 13 residues. Trimming shortened V by 4 bases and J by 8 bases, and 17 bases separated the two germline ends. This CDR3 reads CAWTGRVEGGYTF. DNA of the CDR3: TGTGCCTGGACGGGCCGGGTAGAAGGAGGCTACACCTTC.

In its sample, this clone was seen once. The chain couples TRBV9 to TRBJ2-7; 9 bases line up with TRBD1. CDR3 length: 16 residues. Trimming removed 3 bases from V and 3 bases from J; junction bases left unmatched: 10. CDR1 and CDR2 (germline): SGDLS, YYNGEE. CDR3 protein: CASSEGSGTGHYEQYF. The CDR3 coding sequence is TGTGCCAGCAGCGAAGGTTCCGGGACAGGGCACTACGAGCAGTACTTC.

The chain uses TRBV27 and TRBJ2-4; D unclear. The germline V gene encodes CDR1 MNHEY and CDR2 SMNVEV (reference sequence). This CDR3 comprises 15 residues. The V gene lost 0 bases and the J gene lost 1 base, with 7 bases spanning the gap. DNA for the CDR3: TGTGCCAGCAGTTTATCGAACACTGCCAAAAACATTCAGTACTTC. It specifies CASSLSNTAKNIQYF.

This clone was observed once. This chain links TRBV27 with TRBJ2-1; possibly TRBD2 for D (5 bases). The V gene's germline CDR1 is MNHEY and CDR2 SMNVEV (reference sequence). The length of the CDR3 is 14 residues. The ends were cut back, 2 bases at V and 4 bases at J, with 9 bases in the middle. The CDR3: CASSLLAEYNEQFF. The DNA for the CDR3 is TGTGCCAGCAGTTTACTAGCTGAATACAATGAGCAGTTCTTC.

The rearrangement links TRBV6-5 to TRBJ2-7, with D unclear. This CDR3 has 11 amino acids. The germline gives CDR1 MNHEY, CDR2 SVGAGI. The germline V and J ends were trimmed by 5 bases and 4 bases, with 6 bases remaining between them. The CDR3 here is CASSETYEQYF. CDR3 DNA sequence: TGTGCCAGCAGTGAAACGTACGAGCAGTACTTC.

The chain carries TRBV27 and TRBJ1-5; D not resolved. Trimming cost V 6 bases and J 6 bases, with 15 bases left between them. Germline V lookup: CDR1 MNHEY, CDR2 SMNVEV (reference sequence). The CDR3 is made up of 14 amino acids. CDR3 protein: CASRTASERQPQHF. In DNA form, the CDR3 reads TGTGCCAGCAGGACGGCGTCAGAGCGTCAGCCCCAGCATTTT.

This chain joins TRBV27 and TRBJ2-5; D possibly corresponds to TRBD2 (5 bases). The germline V and J ends were trimmed by 4 bases and 4 bases, with 16 bases remaining between them. The CDR3 runs to 15 residues. Germline V CDR1 and CDR2: MNHEY, SMNVEV (reference sequence). The CDR3 is CASSSGKGWGETQYF. Here the CDR3 DNA reads TGTGCCAGCAGTTCCGGGAAGGGATGGGGAGAGACCCAGTACTTC.

The chain recombines TRBV13 with TRBJ2-5; 16 bases map to TRBD2. Unmatched junction bases numbered 10, after V lost 4 bases and J lost 11 bases. The CDR3 covers 16 residues. Germline CDR1 reads PRHDT; CDR2 reads FYEKMQ (reference sequence). The CDR3 DNA reads as TGTGCCAGCAGCTCCCCAGGGGGGACTAGCGGGAGGGAGCAGTACTTC. Encoded protein: CASSSPGGTSGREQYF.

DNA of the CDR3: TGTGCCAGCAGCCTCTCAACCGGGGACAACACCGGGGAGCTGTTTTTT. It encodes CASSLSTGDNTGELFF. The rearrangement links TRBV7-3 to TRBJ2-2; either TRBD1 or TRBD2 may supply D (5 bases each). CDR3 size: 16 residues. Trimming shortened V by 5 bases and J by 2 bases, and 15 bases separated the two germline ends. Germline lookup yields CDR1 SGHTA and CDR2 FQGTGA.

The rearrangement uses TRBV30 and TRBJ2-7; tentatively, D is TRBD1 or TRBD2 (6 bases each). V dropped 4 bases and J dropped 3 bases, with 25 bases sitting between them. CDR3 length equals 17 residues. Per germline, CDR1 GTSNPN and CDR2 SVGIG (reference sequence). The CDR3 region is CAWKSDVLARGFYEQYF. The CDR3 DNA reads TGTGCCTGGAAATCGGATGTCCTAGCGAGGGGGTTCTACGAGCAGTACTTC.

The DNA for the CDR3 is TGTGCCAGCAGCTCAATTCTAGCGGGAGGGACAGATACGCAGTATTTT. Translating it yields CASSSILAGGTDTQYF. The rearrangement uses TRBV7-8 and TRBJ2-3; TRBD2 matches 12 bases. The V and J ends lost 4 bases and 3 bases, in that order; junction bases with no gene match: 5. Germline-derived CDR1 and CDR2 are SGHVS and FQNEAQ. The CDR3 length is 16 residues. Based on the CDR3 plus reference TRBV7-8 and TRBJ2-3, the full variable domain is GAGVSQSPRYKVAKRGQDVALRCDPISGHVSLFWYQQALGQGPEFLTYFQNEAQLDKSGLPSDRFFAERPEGSVSTLKIQRTQQEDSAVYLCASSSILAGGTDTQYFGPGTRLTVL.

The rearrangement uses TRBV19 and TRBJ1-5; perhaps TRBD1 as D (6 bases). Per germline, CDR1 LNHDA and CDR2 SQIVND (reference sequence). The CDR3 covers 15 residues. Trimming removed 5 bases at V and 6 bases at J, with 17 bases between. DNA of the CDR3: TGTGCCAGTAGTGAGGTGGGGGCGCGGGTTCAGCCCCAGCATTTT. Translated, it gives CASSEVGARVQPQHF. The full variable domain, in which reference TRBV19 and TRBJ1-5 provide the parts outside the CDR3, is DGGITQSPKYLFRKEGQNVTLSCEQNLNHDAMYWYRQDPGQGLRLIYYSQIVNDFQKGDIAEGYSVSREKKESFPLTVTSAQKNPTAFYLCASSEVGARVQPQHFGDGTRLSIL.

The CDR3 loop reads CASSPLRGGYTF. As DNA, the CDR3 is TGTGCCAGCAGCCCCTTGCGAGGGGGCTACACCTTC. This chain uses TRBV13 with TRBJ1-2; D call uncertain. The CDR3 has 12 residues. Germline lookup yields CDR1 PRHDT and CDR2 FYEKMQ (reference sequence). V lost 5 bases to trimming and J lost 8 bases, with 12 bases between them.

In DNA, the CDR3 is TGCAGCGTTCCCGGGACAGGGGCCTACGAGCAGTACTTC. Amino acid sequence: CSVPGTGAYEQYF. The chain is built from TRBV29-1 and TRBJ2-7; 10 bases are shared with TRBD1. Trimming cost V 5 bases and J 2 bases; bases outside gene matches: 3. From germline, CDR1 is SQVTM and CDR2 ANQGSEA. The CDR3 runs to 13 residues.

The chain employs TRBV19 and TRBJ2-2, with D hard to call. Trimming stripped 0 bases from V and 0 bases from J, with 8 bases between. This CDR3 has 16 amino acids. Germline V CDR1 and CDR2: LNHDA, SQIVND (reference sequence). DNA of the CDR3: TGTGCCAGTAGTATAGACCCCCCCACGAACACCGGGGAGCTGTTTTTT. Its translation is CASSIDPPTNTGELFF.

This rearrangement joins TRBV9 to TRBJ2-1; D is perhaps TRBD1 (6 bases). From germline, CDR1 is SGDLS and CDR2 YYNGEE. There are 17 residues in the CDR3. The V gene lost 3 bases and the J gene lost 0 bases, with 16 bases spanning the gap. Written as DNA, the CDR3 is TGTGCCAGCAGCGGGGGGCTACAGGGAAGCTCCTACAATGAGCAGTTCTTC. Its protein is CASSGGLQGSSYNEQFF.

This rearrangement joins TRBV10-3 to TRBJ1-4; tentative D call: TRBD1 (5 bases). Trimming left V 2 bases short and J 10 bases short, with 14 bases between. CDR1 and CDR2 (germline): ENHRY, SYGVKD. CDR3 length: 14 residues. The CDR3 reads CAISEKTTGGKLFF. DNA of the CDR3: TGTGCCATCAGTGAGAAGACGACTGGGGGAAAACTGTTTTTT.

This clone has a single count. The chain joins TRBV6-6 to TRBJ2-4; D possibly uses TRBD1 or TRBD2 (5 bases each). Trimming removed 7 bases from V and 5 bases from J, with 21 bases in between. Germline values: CDR1 MNHNY, CDR2 SVGAGI (reference sequence). The CDR3 length is 16 residues. DNA of the CDR3: TGTGCCAGCACCCCCCTCGGGGACCCCTGGGAAAACATTCAGTACTTC. Translated, it gives CASTPLGDPWENIQYF.

This chain links TRBV5-4 with TRBJ1-2, with 12 bases identical to TRBD1. CDR1 and CDR2 from the germline V gene are SGHNT and YYREEE (reference sequence). V lost 4 bases, J lost 3 bases, and 13 bases stayed unmatched. CDR3 length: 18 amino acids. CDR3 sequence: CASSPGQGASLVHYGYTF. CDR3 bases: TGTGCCAGCAGCCCGGGACAGGGGGCCAGTCTGGTGCACTATGGCTACACCTTC.

The chain carries TRBV6-1 and TRBJ1-2; 7 bases agree with TRBD1. Germline lookup yields CDR1 MNHNS and CDR2 SASEGT. V was clipped by 2 bases and J by 8 bases; unmatched bases: 11. The CDR3 runs to 15 residues. CDR3 protein: CASSERPDRLGGYTF. Here the CDR3 DNA reads TGTGCCAGCAGTGAACGGCCGGACAGGCTCGGGGGCTACACCTTC.

This clone was observed a single time. The chain couples TRBV14 to TRBJ2-1, with 8 bases matching TRBD1. There are 18 residues in the CDR3. After removal of 4 bases from V and 4 bases from J, the junction contained 15 bases not matched to a gene. From germline, CDR1 is SGHDN and CDR2 FVKESK. The CDR3: CASSPFAGQDVGYNEQFF. The CDR3 nucleotides read TGTGCCAGCAGCCCCTTCGCGGGACAGGATGTTGGGTACAATGAGCAGTTCTTC.

The chain combines TRBV9 with TRBJ2-7; 7 nucleotides match TRBD2. Trimming took 4 bases from V and 5 from J; bases not matched to a gene: 6. The CDR3 has 13 amino acids. CDR1 and CDR2 (germline): SGDLS, YYNGEE. As DNA, the CDR3 is TGTGCCAGCAGCTCGGGGGGTGGACACGAGCAGTACTTC. This gives the protein CASSSGGGHEQYF.

This clone is labeled medium-sized. This rearrangement joins TRBV12-5 to TRBJ2-7; TRBD2 is a possible D gene (5 bases). The CDR3 sequence is 13 residues long. Germline-derived CDR1 and CDR2 are LGHNT and FRNRAP. V lost 4 bases to trimming and J lost 3 bases, with 10 bases between them. The CDR3 DNA is TGTGCTAGTGGTTCAGGAGGAGACTACGAGCAGTACTTC. This encodes CASGSGGDYEQYF.

V is TRBV27 and J is TRBJ1-2; 11 nucleotides line up with TRBD1. The CDR3 is 14 amino acids. Looked up from germline, CDR1 is MNHEY and CDR2 is SMNVEV (reference sequence). J was trimmed by 8 bases and V by 5 bases; bases with no gene match: 7. In nucleotides, the CDR3 is TGTGCCAGCAGTCCCCGGACAGGGGGCTTAGGCTACACCTTC. Translating gives CASSPRTGGLGYTF.

The chain combines TRBV29-1 with TRBJ2-7; D is perhaps TRBD1 (6 bases). The CDR3 loop spans 14 amino acids. Germline CDR1 and CDR2: SQVTM and ANQGSEA. V was trimmed by 3 bases and J by 3 bases, leaving 15 bases between them. The CDR3 bases are TGCAGCGTTGAGAAGGGTAGGGGGAACTACGAGCAGTACTTC. It yields the protein CSVEKGRGNYEQYF.

The V call is TRBV28, the J call TRBJ1-5; 8 bases fit TRBD1. This CDR3 contains 17 residues. Germline V gives CDR1 MDHEN, CDR2 SYDVKM. Trimming removed 3 bases from V and 4 bases from J; junction bases left unmatched: 11. The CDR3 DNA follows: TGTGCCAGCAGTTTTTTTGGACAGGGTGGGAATAATCAGCCCCAGCATTTT. Residues: CASSFFGQGGNNQPQHF.